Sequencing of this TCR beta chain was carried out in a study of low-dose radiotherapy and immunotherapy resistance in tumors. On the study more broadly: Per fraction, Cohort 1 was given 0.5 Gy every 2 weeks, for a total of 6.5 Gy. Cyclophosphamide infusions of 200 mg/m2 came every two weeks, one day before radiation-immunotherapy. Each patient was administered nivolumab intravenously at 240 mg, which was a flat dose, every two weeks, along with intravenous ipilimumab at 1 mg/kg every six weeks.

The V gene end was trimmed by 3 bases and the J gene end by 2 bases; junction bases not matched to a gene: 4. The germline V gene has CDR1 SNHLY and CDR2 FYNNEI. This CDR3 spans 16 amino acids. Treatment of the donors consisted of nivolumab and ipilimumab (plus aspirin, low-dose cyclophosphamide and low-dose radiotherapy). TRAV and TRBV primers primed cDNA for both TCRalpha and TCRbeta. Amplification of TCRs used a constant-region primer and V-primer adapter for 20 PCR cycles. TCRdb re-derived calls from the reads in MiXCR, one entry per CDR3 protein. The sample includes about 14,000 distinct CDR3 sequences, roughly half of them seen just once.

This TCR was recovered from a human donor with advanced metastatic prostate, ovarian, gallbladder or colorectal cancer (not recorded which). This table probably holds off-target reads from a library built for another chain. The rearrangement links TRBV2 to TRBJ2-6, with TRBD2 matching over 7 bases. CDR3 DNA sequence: TGTGCCAGCAGTGATATCGGGGGGACTGGGGCCAACGTCCTGACTTTC. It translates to CASSDIGGTGANVLTF. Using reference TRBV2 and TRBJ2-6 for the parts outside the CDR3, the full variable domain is EPEVTQTPSHQVTQMGQEVILRCVPISNHLYFYWYRQILGQKVEFLVSFYNNEISEKSEIFDDQFSVERPDGSNFTLKIRSTKLEDSAMYFCASSDIGGTGANVLTFGAGSRLTVL.